A selection of T cell receptor beta chains follows, all from one sample in a study of T cell repertoires in cytomegalovirus infection. MiXCR was run by TCRdb on the reads, yielding one entry per CDR3 protein. The sample records around 330,000 distinct CDR3 sequences, 15% to 20% being singletons. Material for sequencing was PBMCs. The receptors were gathered from a human donor in good health (CMV status not recorded). Some clones in this sample may be carry-over from other donors' samples. CDR3s leave out the opening cysteine and the closing phenylalanine or tryptophan. The order of the fields is V gene, CDR3 protein.

TRBV20-1 | SASPERGRAREQY
TRBV4-2 | ASRNRQGASDYGYT
TRBV6-8 | ASSPPGTSSYEQY
TRBV6-2/TRBV6-3 | ASSYRGSYEQF
TRBV6-1 | ASSEGQGLRF
TRBV5-1 | ASSFGRGSTEAF
TRBV19 | ASSIGSENTEAF
TRBV18 | ASSPATDRATEAF
TRBV4-3 | ASSQLRTEMNTEAF
TRBV5-1 | ASSQPTDEQY
TRBV6-5 | ASSYSTENYGYT
TRBV12-3/TRBV12-4 | ASRCPETKD
TRBV25-1 | ASSESGGAYNEQF
TRBV10-3 | ATTGGLTGYT
TRBV9 | ASSENEGLGWDTQY